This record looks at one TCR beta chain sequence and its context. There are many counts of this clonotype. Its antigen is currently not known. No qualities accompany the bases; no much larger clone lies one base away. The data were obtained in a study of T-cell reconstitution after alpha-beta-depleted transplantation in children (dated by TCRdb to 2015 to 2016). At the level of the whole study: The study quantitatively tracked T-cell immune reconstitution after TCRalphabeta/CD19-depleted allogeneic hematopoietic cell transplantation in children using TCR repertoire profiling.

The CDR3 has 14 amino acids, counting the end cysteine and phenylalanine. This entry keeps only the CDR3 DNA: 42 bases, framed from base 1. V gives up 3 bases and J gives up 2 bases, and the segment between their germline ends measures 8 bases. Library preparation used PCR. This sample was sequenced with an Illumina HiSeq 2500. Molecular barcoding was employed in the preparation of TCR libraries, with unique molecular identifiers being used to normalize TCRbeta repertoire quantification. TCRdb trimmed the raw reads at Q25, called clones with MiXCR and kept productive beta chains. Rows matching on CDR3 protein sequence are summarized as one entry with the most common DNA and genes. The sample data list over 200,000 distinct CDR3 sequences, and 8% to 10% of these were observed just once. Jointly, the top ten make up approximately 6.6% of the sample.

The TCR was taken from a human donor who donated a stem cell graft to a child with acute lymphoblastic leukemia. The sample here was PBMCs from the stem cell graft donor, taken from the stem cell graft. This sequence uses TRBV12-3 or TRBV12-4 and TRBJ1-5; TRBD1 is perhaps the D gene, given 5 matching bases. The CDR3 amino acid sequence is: CASSLQGGNQPQHF. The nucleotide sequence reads TGTGCCAGCAGTTTGCAGGGTGGCAATCAGCCCCAGCATTTT.